One sample yielded the 22 T cell receptor beta chains listed below, sequenced in a study of tumor-infiltrating lymphocytes in oesophageal squamous cell carcinoma (dated by TCRdb to the mid-2010s). The library was generated by PCR. Sequenced using an Illumina HiSeq 2000. TCRdb handled the public reads itself, with Q25 trimming in fastp and clone calling in MiXCR, and kept productive beta chains. Each CDR3 protein appears once, grouped with its most common genes and DNA. In this sample the table shows roughly 20,000 distinct CDR3 sequences, over 40% of which occur a single time. In total, the top ten clones hold under 12% of the sample. Sequencing used normal esophageal tissue next to the tumor. All receptors derive from a male donor with esophageal squamous cell carcinoma.

There are many counts of this clonotype. The chain joins TRBV11-2 to TRBJ2-7, with 7 bases matching TRBD2. Germline loops: CDR1 SGHAT, CDR2 FQNNGV. J was trimmed by 6 bases and V by 8 bases; bases with no gene match: 10. The CDR3 covers 13 residues. DNA for the CDR3: TGTGCCAGCTCCGCGGGAGTAAAGGGCGAGCAGTACTTC. Its protein is CASSAGVKGEQYF.

This clonotype has a count of ten or more. The chain combines TRBV5-1 with TRBJ2-3, with 12 positions matching TRBD1. With 6 bases clipped from V and 6 bases from J, the junction kept 8 bases outside the gene matches. CDR1 and CDR2 (germline): SGHRS, YFSETQ. CDR3 length: 15 residues. The CDR3 coding sequence is TGCGCCAGCATGGGACAGGGGGCTTACGTCGATACGCAGTATTTT. Translation gives CASMGQGAYVDTQYF.

Ten or more counts support this clonotype. The DNA of the CDR3 is TGTGCCAGCGGCGAGACTTTTTTCTCTGGAAACACCATATATTTT. Translation: CASGETFFSGNTIYF. This chain connects TRBV11-3 to TRBJ1-3; no firm D call. This CDR3 has 15 amino acids. Trimming stripped 8 bases from V and 0 bases from J, with 14 bases between. CDR1 is SGHNT, CDR2 YENEEA, per germline.

This clonotype was seen at least ten times. V and J are TRBV6-1 and TRBJ2-1, with 11 bases identical to TRBD2. Germline assignment: CDR1 MNHNS and CDR2 SASEGT. Trimming took 7 bases from V and 1 from J; bases not matched to a gene: 3. This CDR3 is built from 15 residues. CDR3 in amino acids: CASTIAGGSYNEQFF. CDR3 sequence (DNA): TGTGCCAGCACAATAGCGGGAGGGTCCTACAATGAGCAGTTCTTC.

This rearrangement joins TRBV7-8 to TRBJ2-5; the D gene is possibly TRBD1 (5 bases). The CDR3 extends over 14 amino acids. Germline loops: CDR1 SGHVS, CDR2 FQNEAQ. V was trimmed by 2 bases and J by 1 base, leaving 8 bases between them. CDR3 residues: CASSLRTTQETQYF. For the CDR3, the DNA is TGTGCCAGCAGCTTAAGGACAACCCAAGAGACCCAGTACTTC. The variable domain in full, with the rest retrieved from reference TRBV7-8 and TRBJ2-5, is GAGVSQSPRYKVAKRGQDVALRCDPISGHVSLFWYQQALGQGPEFLTYFQNEAQLDKSGLPSDRFFAERPEGSVSTLKIQRTQQEDSAVYLCASSLRTTQETQYFGPGTRLLVL.

This clonotype was observed a single time. A much larger clone sits a single nucleotide away, making a read error possible. This chain joins TRBV6-6 and TRBJ2-1, with TRBD1 matching 9 bases. The last part of the DNA fits TRBJ2-7 better; the J call may be wrong. The V gene's germline CDR1 is MNHNY and CDR2 SVGAGI (reference sequence). The CDR3 consists of 15 residues. CDR3 DNA: TGTGCCAGCAGGCCGGGACAGGGCCCTTACAATGAGCAGTACTTC. It translates to CASRPGQGPYNEQYF.

This clonotype was observed at least ten times. This chain connects TRBV10-3 to TRBJ1-1; perhaps TRBD1 as D (5 bases). Germline lookup yields CDR1 ENHRY and CDR2 SYGVKD. The CDR3 is made up of 13 amino acids. The CDR3: CAHRGGTGTEAFF. For the CDR3, the DNA is TGTGCACATCGGGGCGGAACGGGTACTGAAGCTTTCTTT.

The chain couples TRBV7-2 to TRBJ2-7; 7 nucleotides align to TRBD1. The assigned J gene may be wrong: the sequence end matches TRBJ2-5 better. The germline V gene encodes CDR1 SGHTA and CDR2 FQGNSA. The CDR3 loop spans 15 amino acids. This CDR3 is CASSLATGFQETQYF. CDR3 nucleotides: TGTGCCAGCAGCTTAGCGACAGGGTTCCAAGAGACCCAGTACTTC.

The sample holds many counts of this clonotype. A much more abundant neighbour one base away suggests this may be a read error. The chain employs TRBV6-6 and TRBJ2-5; TRBD1 matches at 8 bases. This CDR3 region has 16 residues. J lost 11 bases, V lost 8 bases, and 22 bases had no gene match. CDR1 and CDR2 (germline): MNHNY, SVGAGI (reference sequence). The chain's CDR3 is CASSLTDRGVINEQYF. In nucleotides, the CDR3 is TGTGCCAGCTCCCTTACTGACAGGGGCGTTATCAATGAGCAGTACTTC.

A word on this clonotype: Compared with germline, one end of the junction differs, possibly owing to a read error. The CDR3 here is CASSDPGQWNSPLHF. As DNA, the CDR3 is TGTGCCAGCAGTGACCCGGGACAATGGAATTCACCCCTCCACTTC. The rearrangement joins TRBV25-1 to TRBJ2-5; D may be TRBD1 (6 bases). The CDR3 has 15 amino acids. CDR1 is MGHDK and CDR2 is SYGVNS in the germline V gene.

J is TRBJ2-4 and V is TRBV7-9; perhaps TRBD1 as D (5 bases). Matching the DNA end better, TRBJ2-1 makes the J call doubtful. Germline V CDR1 and CDR2: SEHNR, FQNEAQ (reference sequence). This CDR3 is 14 amino acids long. This CDR3 is CASSPTPQGNEQFF. In DNA form, the CDR3 reads TGTGCCAGCAGCCCGACACCGCAGGGCAATGAGCAGTTCTTC.

The V and J genes are TRBV11-2 and TRBJ1-1, with a weak D call TRBD2 (6 bases). Gene TRBJ2-2 matches the end of the DNA better, so the J call may be wrong. CDR3 size: 15 residues. Germline loops: CDR1 SGHAT, CDR2 FQNNGV. CDR3 nucleotide sequence: TGTGCCAGCAGCTTATTAGCGGCGAACACCGGGGAGCTGTTTTTT. Its protein is CASSLLAANTGELFF.

A word on this clonotype: The CDR3 does not end in the conserved phenylalanine or tryptophan, so this is likely a read error. No DNA is shown, since the ends of the CDR3 on it are uncertain; the CDR3 is the one TCRdb lists. The V gene is TRBV28, the J gene TRBJ2-5; the listed D gene, TRBD1, was not tested against the DNA. The CDR3 has 19 residues if both end residues are counted. CDR1 and CDR2 from the germline V gene are MDHEN and SYDVKM. The CDR3 region is CASKGSPDRGLSSPLHFGN.

The rearrangement joins TRBV7-2 to TRBJ2-7; 9 bases line up with TRBD2. Germline V CDR1 and CDR2: SGHTA, FQGNSA. The length of the CDR3 is 14 residues. Germline trimming cut 5 bases from V and 5 bases from J; bases unmatched to any gene: 7. DNA for the CDR3: TGTGCCAGCAGCCCTCACAGCGGGGGGAACGAGCAGTACTTC. Translation: CASSPHSGGNEQYF.

The chain joins TRBV18 to TRBJ2-3, with 12 nucleotides matching TRBD2. The DNA matches TRBJ2-1 better at its end, which makes the J call doubtful. Germline V lookup: CDR1 KGHSH, CDR2 LQKENI. CDR3 length: 16 residues. The CDR3 DNA is TGTGCCAGCTCACCACCCGGGACTAGCGGGCTTAATGAGCAGTTCTTC. It encodes CASSPPGTSGLNEQFF.

The table lists this clonotype with a few counts. This rearrangement joins TRBV7-9 to TRBJ2-1; no clear D. V was shortened by 5 bases and J by 3 bases, with 17 bases between the two germline ends. The CDR3 loop spans 16 amino acids. Per the germline V gene, CDR1 is SEHNR and CDR2 is FQNEAQ (reference sequence). This CDR3 reads CASSKSGRFLYNEQFF. For the CDR3, the DNA is TGTGCCAGCAGCAAAAGTGGGCGGTTTCTCTACAATGAGCAGTTCTTC.

There are many counts of this clonotype. One base away lies a much larger clone, so this may be a sequencing read error. The chain couples TRBV10-2 to TRBJ2-7; D may be TRBD1 (5 bases). This CDR3 has 16 residues. V was cut by 5 bases and J by 7 bases, with 24 bases left in between. Germline CDR1 and CDR2: WSHSY and SAAADI. The CDR3 loop reads CASSKVWASSDNEQYF. Written as DNA, the CDR3 is TGCGCCAGCAGTAAGGTGTGGGCGTCATCGGACAATGAGCAGTACTTC.

The chain carries TRBV19 and TRBJ2-2; D might be TRBD1 or TRBD2, each matching 5 bases. CDR1 is LNHDA and CDR2 is SQIVND in the germline V gene (reference sequence). CDR3 size: 14 residues. V lost 8 bases and J lost 0, with 10 bases in between. In DNA, the CDR3 is TGTGCCAGTGGGGACGTCGCGAACACCGGGGAGCTGTTTTTT. Encoded protein: CASGDVANTGELFF.

This clonotype was counted once. This chain connects TRBV3-1 to TRBJ2-7, with D possibly TRBD1 on 6 matching bases. The end of the DNA is better explained by TRBJ2-5, so the J call may be wrong. Per the germline V gene, CDR1 is LGHDT and CDR2 is YNNKEL (reference sequence). The CDR3 is 16 residues long. In DNA, the CDR3 is TGTGCCAGCAGCCCCCCCTTGGCAGGGGTTGGAGAGACCCAGTACTTC. Its protein product is CASSPPLAGVGETQYF.

This clonotype was detected only a few times. This rearrangement joins TRBV19 to TRBJ1-6; D is uncertain. Germline CDR1 is LNHDA and CDR2 is SQIVND (reference sequence). The V and J ends lost 1 base and 6 bases respectively, with 13 bases between them. CDR3 length: 16 amino acids. The chain's CDR3 is CASSIVAGGTNSPLHF. CDR3 coding DNA: TGTGCCAGTAGTATAGTAGCGGGCGGAACTAATTCACCCCTCCACTTT.

There are a few counts of this clonotype. The chain combines TRBV5-1 with TRBJ2-7; D may be TRBD1 (6 bases). The end of the DNA is better explained by TRBJ2-1, so the J call may be wrong. The germline CDR1 and CDR2 sequences are SGHRS and YFSETQ. The CDR3 loop spans 15 amino acids. CDR3 nucleotides: TGCGCCAGCAGCTCTGGGGACAACTACTACAATGAGCAGTTCTTC. Its protein is CASSSGDNYYNEQFF.

The chain employs TRBV6-1 and TRBJ2-5; D is undetermined. The CDR3 is made up of 11 amino acids. The ends were cut back, 4 bases at V and 4 bases at J, with 4 bases in the middle. The V gene's germline CDR1 is MNHNS and CDR2 SASEGT. CDR3 residues: CASSAGETQYF. The CDR3 DNA is TGTGCCAGCAGTGCGGGAGAGACCCAGTACTTC.